These 14 T cell receptor beta chains were all obtained from the same sample, sequenced in a study of identical twins (dated by TCRdb to between 2015 and 2016). Library construction relied on 5' RACE. The data were produced on an Illumina HiSeq 2000. Starting from the raw public reads, TCRdb applied fastp trimming at Q25, assembled clones with MiXCR and retained in-frame beta chains. Merged by CDR3 protein, the rows form single entries marked with the most common genes and DNA. This sample is represented by about 530,000 distinct CDR3 sequences; more than 20% of them were singletons. Of the sample, approximately 0.52% falls within the top ten clones. These same records also appear under a second study, on yellow fever vaccine responses in identical twins.

Sequencing used CD4+ T cells sorted from blood. Source of these receptors: a woman between 18 and 29 years old in good health.

The chain carries TRBV12-3 or TRBV12-4 and TRBJ2-7, with D possibly TRBD2 on 6 matching bases. There are 11 residues in the CDR3. Trimming removed 4 bases from V and 10 bases from J, with 11 bases in between. The CDR3 DNA follows: TGTGCCAGCAGTTACGGGGGTGATCAGTACTTC. Amino acids: CASSYGGDQYF.

The chain combines TRBV5-1 with TRBJ1-2, with D tentatively TRBD1 (5 bases). This CDR3 comprises 15 residues. Germline V gene data show CDR1 as SGHRS and CDR2 as YFSETQ. V lost 0 bases and J 6 bases, leaving 15 bases between the germline ends. CDR3 sequence: CASSLAAGSLDGYTF. CDR3 in DNA: TGCGCCAGCAGCTTGGCAGCAGGGTCCCTAGATGGCTACACCTTC.

V usage is TRBV29-1 and J usage is TRBJ2-6, with TRBD1 identical over 8 bases. There are 16 residues in the CDR3. Germline V gene data show CDR1 as SQVTM and CDR2 as ANQGSEA. Germline trimming cut 4 bases from V and 1 base from J; bases unmatched to any gene: 6. The CDR3 region is CSVAVTGGSGANVLTF. The CDR3 DNA sequence: TGCAGCGTTGCGGTCACAGGGGGATCTGGGGCCAACGTCCTGACTTTC.

This clonotype has only a few counts. The chain combines TRBV9 with TRBJ2-2; 7 positions match TRBD2. The ends lost 7 bases at V and 4 bases at J; junction bases unmatched: 7. The CDR3 loop spans 14 amino acids. Germline CDR1 is SGDLS and CDR2 is YYNGEE. This CDR3 reads CASGRELGTGELFF. CDR3 DNA: TGTGCCAGCGGGCGGGAGCTGGGCACCGGGGAGCTGTTTTTT.

The CDR3 here is CASSYRQQNTEAFF. CDR3 coding DNA: TGTGCCAGCAGTTACCGGCAGCAGAACACTGAAGCTTTCTTT. The gene calls are TRBV6-5 and TRBJ1-1; D remains unclear. The CDR3 extends over 14 amino acids. Germline V gene data show CDR1 as MNHEY and CDR2 as SVGAGI. V was shortened by 2 bases and J by 1 base, with 8 bases between the two germline ends.

CDR3 amino acids: CATLQGSSGANVLTF. The CDR3, as DNA: TGTGCCACCTTACAGGGTTCCTCTGGGGCCAACGTCCTGACTTTC. V and J are TRBV10-3 and TRBJ2-6; D may be TRBD1 (6 bases). V was trimmed by 10 bases and J by 0 bases, leaving 13 bases between them. Germline CDR1 ENHRY, CDR2 SYGVKD. The CDR3 sequence is 15 residues long.

V gene TRBV6-6 combines with J gene TRBJ2-7; D uncertain. V gave up 2 bases and J gave up 5 bases, with 10 bases separating them. This CDR3 has 13 residues. Germline assignment: CDR1 MNHNY and CDR2 SVGAGI (reference sequence). The CDR3 loop reads CASSYTAQNEQYV. CDR3 in DNA: TGTGCCAGCAGTTACACAGCCCAAAACGAGCAGTACGTC.

This clonotype was counted at least ten times. DNA for the CDR3: TGTGCCAGCAGCCTCGGGGAAGGGGATGAGCAGTTCTTC. Its translation: CASSLGEGDEQFF. The rearrangement links TRBV12-3 or TRBV12-4 to TRBJ2-1; perhaps D is TRBD1 or TRBD2 (5 bases each). V was cut by 6 bases and J by 8 bases, with 14 bases left in between. CDR3 length equals 13 residues.

This clonotype has a handful of counts. The V call is TRBV5-1, the J call TRBJ2-2, with D possibly matching TRBD1 (6 bases). The V end lost 4 bases, the J end lost 5 bases, and 12 bases lay between the germline ends. The germline gives CDR1 SGHRS, CDR2 YFSETQ. CDR3 length: 14 amino acids. The CDR3 DNA reads TGCGCCAGCAGCAAGTGGACAGCTACCGGGGAGCTGTTTTTT. Translating gives CASSKWTATGELFF.

This CDR3 reads CASSLEGESNQPQHF. CDR3 DNA: TGCGCCAGCAGCTTGGAAGGGGAGAGCAATCAGCCCCAGCATTTT. V gene TRBV5-1 combines with J gene TRBJ1-5; possibly TRBD1 for D (5 bases). The germline V gene has CDR1 SGHRS and CDR2 YFSETQ. The CDR3 has 15 amino acids. The ends were cut back, 0 bases at V and 1 base at J, with 8 bases in the middle.

This clonotype was counted between two and nine times. The chain couples TRBV7-2 to TRBJ2-7; no clear D. Germline-derived CDR1 and CDR2 are SGHTA and FQGNSA. V was shortened by 2 bases and J by 12 bases, with 11 bases between the two germline ends. CDR3 size: 11 residues. CDR3 sequence: CASSLISIPYF. The DNA for the CDR3 is TGTGCCAGCAGCTTAATCAGCATCCCGTACTTC.

V gene TRBV7-8 combines with J gene TRBJ2-2, with D possibly called TRBD1 or TRBD2 (7 bases each). The germline V gene encodes CDR1 SGHVS and CDR2 FQNEAQ. The germline V and J ends were trimmed by 4 bases and 4 bases, with 16 bases remaining between them. CDR3 length: 16 amino acids. DNA of the CDR3: TGTGCCAGCAGCTGGGAGGGGGCGTCGAGCACCGGGGAGCTGTTTTTT. This translates into CASSWEGASSTGELFF.

This clonotype occurred a few times. The J gene is TRBJ1-2, the V gene TRBV5-1, with D unclear. Trimming left V 1 base short and J 8 bases short, with 9 bases between. Per the germline V gene, CDR1 is SGHRS and CDR2 is YFSETQ. The CDR3 length is 12 residues. CDR3 amino acids: CASSLTGEGYTF. CDR3 sequence (DNA): TGCGCCAGCAGCTTGACGGGCGAGGGCTACACCTTC.

V usage is TRBV24-1 and J usage is TRBJ2-1; no clear D gene. The CDR3 consists of 9 residues. The V gene's germline CDR1 is KGHDR and CDR2 SFDVKD. V shed 8 bases and J shed 6 bases, with 1 base lying between them. The CDR3 DNA reads TGTGCCACCATCAATGAGCAGTTCTTC. It translates to CATINEQFF.